A single sample is the source of the 25 T cell receptor beta chains below, sequenced in a study of T cell responses to AZD1222 COVID-19 vaccine (dated by TCRdb to the early 2020s). The time point label corresponds to: about 28 days (+/-7) after the second vaccine dose. Library prep was done by the immunoSEQ multiplex PCR assay. The immuneACCESS repertoire file appears here via TCRdb, limited to in-frame rearrangements. These files lack a portion of the clones; in checked studies, under half of the deficit traces to unresolved V genes, and the cause of the others is not known. The sample data list 73,000 or so clones, and less than 85% of these were observed just once. Together, the top ten hold 47% of the sample. The sequenced sample was peripheral blood, obtained 28 days after the second AZD1222 dose. Source of these receptors: an adult who received the AZD1222 COVID-19 vaccine.

The chain combines TRBV5-4 with TRBJ1-6; the D gene is possibly TRBD1 (5 bases). V was pared by 4 bases and J by 4 bases, with 15 bases between. CDR1 is SGHNT, CDR2 YYREEE, per germline (reference sequence). This CDR3 region has 16 residues. The CDR3 reads CASSRLTGGYNSPLHF. DNA for the CDR3: TGTGCCAGCAGCCGCCTCACAGGAGGGTATAATTCACCCCTCCACTTT.

CDR3 residues: CASSLDGEDRGSSYEQYF. CDR3 coding DNA: TGTGCCAGCAGCTTAGATGGAGAGGACAGGGGTAGCTCCTACGAGCAGTACTTC. The V gene is TRBV7-9, the J gene TRBJ2-7, with 9 bases that match TRBD1. The germline gives CDR1 SEHNR, CDR2 FQNEAQ (reference sequence). The CDR3 totals 18 residues. V shed 1 base and J 0 bases; nucleotides not matched to a gene: 10.

The chain couples TRBV11-3 to TRBJ1-1, with TRBD1 identical over 8 bases. V trimming: 1 base; J trimming: 4 bases; junction bases outside the gene matches: 5. The CDR3 is made up of 15 amino acids. Germline assignment: CDR1 SGHNT and CDR2 YENEEA. The CDR3 spells CASSLVGQGGTEAFF. The DNA of the CDR3 is TGTGCCAGCAGCTTAGTAGGACAGGGCGGCACTGAAGCTTTCTTT.

Comment on this clone: A read error may account for a junction end that differs from germline. The chain is built from TRBV27 and TRBJ2-2, with D uncertain. The CDR3 sequence is 12 residues long. CDR1 is MNHEY, CDR2 SMNVEV, per germline (reference sequence). CDR3 coding DNA: TGTGCCATTAGAACCGGACCCGGTCGGCAGATTTTT. The encoded protein is CAIRTGPGRQIF.

This clone was picked up one time. The chain links TRBV12-3 or TRBV12-4 to TRBJ1-1; D is unclear. CDR3 size: 12 residues. V was trimmed by 3 bases and J by 2 bases, leaving 4 bases between them. The CDR3 DNA follows: TGTGCCAGCAGTTTCTACAACACTGAAGCTTTCTTT. It yields the protein CASSFYNTEAFF.

The chain combines TRBV19 with TRBJ1-1; D not certain. The ends were cut back, 3 bases at V and 7 bases at J, with 18 bases in the middle. This CDR3 comprises 15 residues. From germline, CDR1 is LNHDA and CDR2 SQIVND (reference sequence). In nucleotides, the CDR3 is TGTGCCAGTAGTATTGGATCTTCGGGTGGGTTTGAAGCTTTCTTT. This sequence encodes CASSIGSSGGFEAFF.

The chain carries TRBV5-5 and TRBJ2-7; tentative D call: TRBD2 (6 bases). CDR1 is SGHKS and CDR2 is YYEKEE in the germline V gene (reference sequence). Trimming left V 3 bases short and J 4 bases short, with 8 bases between. This CDR3 has 12 amino acids. This CDR3 reads CASSSGGYEQYF. The DNA for the CDR3 is TGTGCCAGCAGCTCCGGAGGGTACGAGCAGTACTTC.

The chain carries TRBV24-1 and TRBJ2-7; TRBD1 matches at 8 bases. Germline values: CDR1 KGHDR, CDR2 SFDVKD. The ends lost 4 bases at V and 5 bases at J; junction bases unmatched: 15. The CDR3 contains 17 residues. Here the CDR3 DNA reads TGTGCCACCAGTGAGTCGACAGGGGCCCTTAGCCCTAACGAGCAGTACTTC. This gives the protein CATSESTGALSPNEQYF.

The chain uses TRBV24-1 and TRBJ2-6; tentative D call: TRBD1 (5 bases). Germline V gene lookup returns CDR1 KGHDR and CDR2 SFDVKD. The V and J ends lost 4 bases and 0 bases respectively, with 9 bases between them. The CDR3 is 16 amino acids. In DNA form, the CDR3 reads TGTGCCACCAGTGACCTCACAGGCTCTGGGGCCAACGTCCTGACTTTC. Residues: CATSDLTGSGANVLTF.

The table lists this clone with many counts. The chain employs TRBV15 and TRBJ1-4; perhaps TRBD1 as D (5 bases). CDR1 and CDR2 from the germline V gene are LNHNV and YYDKDF (reference sequence). The V gene lost 0 bases and the J gene lost 7 bases, with 12 bases spanning the gap. The CDR3 loop spans 15 amino acids. CDR3 loop: CATSRDGSGSEKLFF. The CDR3 DNA is TGTGCCACCAGCAGAGATGGCTCAGGGAGTGAAAAACTGTTTTTT.

This chain uses TRBV27 with TRBJ1-2; D possibly corresponds to TRBD1 (5 bases). The CDR3 covers 15 residues. Trimming took 2 bases from V and 5 from J, leaving 15 bases between them. Germline V CDR1 and CDR2: MNHEY, SMNVEV (reference sequence). DNA for the CDR3: TGTGCCAGCAGTTTACAGGGCAACGGAGCATATGGCTACACCTTC. Protein sequence: CASSLQGNGAYGYTF.

The gene calls are TRBV5-1 and TRBJ2-7; TRBD1 might be the D (5 bases). The CDR3 has 14 residues. The ends were cut back, 2 bases at V and 7 bases at J, with 16 bases in the middle. Germline V gene lookup returns CDR1 SGHRS and CDR2 YFSETQ. This chain's CDR3 is CASSFTGPGGEQYF. The CDR3 DNA is TGCGCCAGCAGCTTCACAGGTCCGGGTGGGGAGCAGTACTTC.

The chain has TRBV6-6 and TRBJ2-2, with D possibly being TRBD1 (6 bases). V lost 11 bases, J lost 2 bases, and 15 bases lay in between. Germline CDR1 MNHNY, CDR2 SVGAGI (reference sequence). The CDR3 consists of 14 residues. The DNA for the CDR3 is TGTGCCGTCCCCGGGACACCCAACACCGGGGAGCTGTTTTTT. Protein: CAVPGTPNTGELFF.

This clone was seen only once. The J gene is TRBJ1-1, the V gene TRBV13; D call uncertain. This CDR3 has 12 amino acids. Trimming stripped 3 bases from V and 7 bases from J, with 9 bases between. CDR1 is PRHDT and CDR2 is FYEKMQ in the germline V gene (reference sequence). In DNA, the CDR3 is TGTGCCAGCAGCTTCCGGGCCAGTGAAGCTTTCTTT. Residues: CASSFRASEAFF.

This sequence joins TRBV6-6 and TRBJ2-7; tentatively, D is TRBD2 (5 bases). Germline assignment: CDR1 MNHNY and CDR2 SVGAGI (reference sequence). V was cut by 10 bases and J by 3 bases, with 10 bases left in between. The CDR3 consists of 11 residues. As DNA, the CDR3 is TGTGCCACCGGGGAAGGCTACGAGCAGTACTTC. It translates to CATGEGYEQYF.

The J gene is TRBJ2-1, the V gene TRBV6-5, with TRBD2 matching 10 bases. J gave up 8 bases and V 4 bases, and 11 bases lay outside the gene matches. Germline-derived CDR1 and CDR2 are MNHEY and SVGAGI. This CDR3 region has 16 residues. CDR3 region: CASSWLLAGKVDEQFF. As DNA, the CDR3 is TGTGCCAGCAGTTGGTTACTAGCGGGAAAAGTTGATGAGCAGTTCTTC.

For this clone: This CDR3 is also generated by other DNA sequences in the sample. In DNA form, the CDR3 reads TGTGCCAGCAGTTACGGCGGGCTAGCGGCCTCCTACGAGCAGTACTTC. Its translation is CASSYGGLAASYEQYF. The rearrangement joins TRBV6-2 or TRBV6-3 to TRBJ2-7, with 7 bases lining up with TRBD2. This CDR3 spans 16 amino acids. V lost 2 bases and J lost 0; bases outside the gene matches: 7. CDR1 and CDR2 (germline): MNHEY, SVGEGT.

V is TRBV7-3 and J is TRBJ2-3; D might be TRBD1 (5 bases). The CDR3 consists of 14 residues. Germline CDR1 SGHTA, CDR2 FQGTGA. V was pared by 6 bases and J by 3 bases, with 13 bases between. The CDR3 nucleotides read TGTGCCAGCAGTCCCACAGGAGCGACAGATACGCAGTATTTT. Translated, it gives CASSPTGATDTQYF.

J is TRBJ2-7 and V is TRBV2, with D hard to call. V was cut by 3 bases and J by 9 bases, with 9 bases left in between. The germline gives CDR1 SNHLY, CDR2 FYNNEI. CDR3 length equals 11 residues. The CDR3 loop reads CASSESTGQYF. For the CDR3, the DNA is TGTGCCAGCAGTGAGTCTACGGGGCAGTACTTC. Full variable domain (remainder filled in from reference TRBV2 and TRBJ2-7): EPEVTQTPSHQVTQMGQEVILRCVPISNHLYFYWYRQILGQKVEFLVSFYNNEISEKSEIFDDQFSVERPDGSNFTLKIRSTKLEDSAMYFCASSESTGQYFGPGTRLTVT.

In its sample, this clone was seen a few times. The V and J genes are TRBV27 and TRBJ2-1, with D tentatively TRBD2 (6 bases). Germline V gene data show CDR1 as MNHEY and CDR2 as SMNVEV (reference sequence). The CDR3 length is 15 residues. The ends were cut back, 5 bases at V and 3 bases at J, with 14 bases in the middle. CDR3 residues: CASSPRGKFYNEQFF. The CDR3, as DNA: TGTGCCAGCAGTCCTCGGGGGAAGTTCTACAATGAGCAGTTCTTC.

This chain joins TRBV30 and TRBJ2-5, with D perhaps TRBD1 (5 bases). In germline, CDR1 is GTSNPN, CDR2 SVGIG (reference sequence). This CDR3 has 14 residues. The ends were cut back, 5 bases at V and 0 bases at J, with 13 bases in the middle. The CDR3 nucleotides read TGTGCCTGGGGCGGCAAGGGGAACCAAGAGACCCAGTACTTC. Its protein is CAWGGKGNQETQYF.

The chain has TRBV5-6 and TRBJ1-3; TRBD1 aligns across 7 bases. CDR3 length equals 16 residues. Trimming at V came to 0 bases and at J to 0 bases, leaving 3 bases not matched to a gene. Germline V CDR1 and CDR2: SGHDT, YYEEEE. The CDR3 region is CASSLATGDSGNTIYF. The CDR3 DNA is TGTGCCAGCAGCTTGGCCACAGGGGACTCTGGAAACACCATATATTTT.

The chain combines TRBV19 with TRBJ2-1; 8 bases align to TRBD1. This CDR3 is built from 15 residues. Looked up from germline, CDR1 is LNHDA and CDR2 is SQIVND (reference sequence). J was trimmed by 8 bases and V by 6 bases; bases with no gene match: 12. CDR3 sequence: CASRDLGQVGHEQFF. CDR3 in DNA: TGTGCCAGTAGGGACTTGGGACAGGTTGGGCATGAGCAGTTCTTC.

This rearrangement joins TRBV7-9 to TRBJ2-2; perhaps TRBD1 as D (5 bases). The CDR3 sequence is 15 residues long. The V and J ends lost 5 bases and 2 bases respectively, with 12 bases between them. Germline CDR1 SEHNR, CDR2 FQNEAQ (reference sequence). The CDR3 spells CASSPQGQNTGELFF. Written as DNA, the CDR3 is TGTGCCAGCAGCCCCCAAGGACAAAACACCGGGGAGCTGTTTTTT.

The chain links TRBV15 to TRBJ1-2; 9 bases match TRBD1. The V gene's germline CDR1 is LNHNV and CDR2 YYDKDF (reference sequence). The J segment lost 7 bases and the V segment lost 0 bases, leaving 9 bases of the junction unmatched. The CDR3 runs to 16 residues. In nucleotides, the CDR3 is TGTGCCACCAGCAGAGATGGGACAGGGCAACGGAGTGGCTACACCTTC. As protein: CATSRDGTGQRSGYTF.